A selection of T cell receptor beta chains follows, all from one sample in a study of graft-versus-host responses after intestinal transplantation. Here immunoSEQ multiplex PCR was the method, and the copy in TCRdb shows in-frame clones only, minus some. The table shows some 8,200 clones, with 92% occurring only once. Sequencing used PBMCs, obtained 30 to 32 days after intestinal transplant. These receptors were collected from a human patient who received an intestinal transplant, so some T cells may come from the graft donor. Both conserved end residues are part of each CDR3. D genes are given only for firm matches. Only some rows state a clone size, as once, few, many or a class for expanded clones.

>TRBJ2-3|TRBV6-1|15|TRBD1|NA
TGTGCCAGCAGTGAAAGGACAGGGTGGTCAGATACGCAGTATTTT
CASSERTGWSDTQYF
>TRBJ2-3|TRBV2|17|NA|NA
TGTGCCAGCAGCGATACCGCGACAGGCGCGGTGGCAGATACGCAGTATTTT
CASSDTATGAVADTQYF
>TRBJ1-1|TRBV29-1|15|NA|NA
TGCAGCGTTACAGGCGCGGAGGTTGATCCAGGTGAAGCTTTCTTT
CSVTGAEVDPGEAFF
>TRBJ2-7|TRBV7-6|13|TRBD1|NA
TGTGCCAGCAGCGGACAGGCCTCCTACGAGCAGTACTTC
CASSGQASYEQYF
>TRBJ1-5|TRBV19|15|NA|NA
TGTGCCAGTAGTATAAGTGGGCAGGGTTATCAGCCCCAGCATTTT
CASSISGQGYQPQHF
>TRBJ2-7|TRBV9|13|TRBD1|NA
TGTGCCAGCAGTCCCGGGACAGTCAGCGAGCAGTACTTC
CASSPGTVSEQYF
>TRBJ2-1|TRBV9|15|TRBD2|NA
TGTGCCAGCAGCGCTAGCGGGACTAGCGGGGGCGAGCAGTTCTTC
CASSASGTSGGEQFF
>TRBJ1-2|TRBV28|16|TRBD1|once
TGTGCCAGCAGTCTCACAGGGGAAGGCAGGTCCTATGGCTACACCTTC
CASSLTGEGRSYGYTF
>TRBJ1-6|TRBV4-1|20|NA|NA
TGCGCCAGCAGCCATATTACATCGGCTCATAGGAGCTCCTATAATTCACCCCTCCACTTT
CASSHITSAHRSSYNSPLHF
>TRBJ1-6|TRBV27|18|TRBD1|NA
TGTGCCAGCAGTTTACAGGGGGCACCCCAAATTTATAATTCACCCCTCCACTTT
CASSLQGAPQIYNSPLHF
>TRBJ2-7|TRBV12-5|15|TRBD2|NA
TGTGCTAGTGGTTTGGGAGGCGGGGGGGCCCACGAGCAGTACTTC
CASGLGGGGAHEQYF
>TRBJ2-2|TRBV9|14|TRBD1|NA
TGTGCCAGCAGCGATACAGGGGGCACGGGGGAGCTGTTTTTT
CASSDTGGTGELFF
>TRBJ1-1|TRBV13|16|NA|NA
TGTGCCAGCAGCTTAGCCCTACAGGGTACGAACACTGAAGCTTTCTTT
CASSLALQGTNTEAFF
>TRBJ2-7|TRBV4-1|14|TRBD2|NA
TGCGCCAGCAGTAGCGGGGCGGGAACCTACGAGCAGTACTTC
CASSSGAGTYEQYF
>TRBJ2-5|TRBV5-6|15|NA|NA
TGTGCCAGCAGCTTGGCCTGGTACGGGGGAGAGACCCAGTACTTC
CASSLAWYGGETQYF
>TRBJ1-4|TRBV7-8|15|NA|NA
TGTGCCAGCAGCACATTGGGGGGGGGTAATGAAAAACTGTTTTTT
CASSTLGGGNEKLFF
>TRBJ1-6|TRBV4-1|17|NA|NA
TGCGCCAGCAGCCAGGAATCAACAGGTCCCTATAATTCACCCCTCCACTTT
CASSQESTGPYNSPLHF
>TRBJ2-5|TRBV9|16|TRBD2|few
TGTGCCAGCAGCAGGGGCCTTAGCGGGGGTGAAGAGACCCAGTACTTC
CASSRGLSGGEETQYF
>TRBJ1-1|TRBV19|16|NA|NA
TGTGCCAGTAATAGGGTTTTGCAGGGGATGAACACTGAAGCTTTCTTT
CASNRVLQGMNTEAFF
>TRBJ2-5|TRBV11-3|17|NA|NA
TGTGCCAGCAGCCCTGGATTCGGGGCAGGGTATGGAGAGACCCAGTACTTC
CASSPGFGAGYGETQYF
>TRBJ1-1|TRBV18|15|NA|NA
TGTGCCAGCTCACCACCGAAGGTGGTGAACACTGAAGCTTTCTTT
CASSPPKVVNTEAFF
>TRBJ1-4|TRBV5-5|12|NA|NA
TGTGCCAGCAGCCAGAATGATGAAAAACTGTTTTTT
CASSQNDEKLFF
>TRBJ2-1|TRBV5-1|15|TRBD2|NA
TGCGCCAGCAGCTTGGAGCGGGGGCCCTACAATGAGCAGTTCTTC
CASSLERGPYNEQFF
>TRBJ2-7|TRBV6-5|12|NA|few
TGTGCCAGCAGTTCCGGGACGAGGGAGCAGTACTTC
CASSSGTREQYF
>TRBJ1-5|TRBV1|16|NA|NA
TGCACCAGCAGCGGGGTTTCCGGGGGCAGCAATCAGCCCCAGCATTTT
CTSSGVSGGSNQPQHF
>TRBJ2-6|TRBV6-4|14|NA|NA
TGTGCCAGCAGTGACAACTCTGGGGCCAACGTCCTGACTTTC
CASSDNSGANVLTF
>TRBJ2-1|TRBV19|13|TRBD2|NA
TGTGCCAGTAGTAACTCGGCGCGGGGGGAGCAGTTCTTC
CASSNSARGEQFF
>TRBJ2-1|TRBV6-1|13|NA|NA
TGTGCCAGCAGTGCAATCCGAGGGAATGAGCAGTTCTTC
CASSAIRGNEQFF
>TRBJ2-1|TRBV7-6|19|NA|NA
TGTGCCAGCAGCTTAGGTCGCAGGGGCACCTTTGGTTGGTACAATGAGCAGTTCTTC
CASSLGRRGTFGWYNEQFF
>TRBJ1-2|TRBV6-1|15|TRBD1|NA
TGTGCCAGCAGTGCCCTGACAGGGAGATTAGATGGCTACACCTTC
CASSALTGRLDGYTF
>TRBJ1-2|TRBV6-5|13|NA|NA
TGTGCCAGCAGCTCGGACACCGCCTATGGCTACACCTTC
CASSSDTAYGYTF
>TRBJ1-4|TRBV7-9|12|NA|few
TGTGCCAGCAGCCCCGTTAATGAAAAACTGTTTTTT
CASSPVNEKLFF
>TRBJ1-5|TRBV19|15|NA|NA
TGTGCCAGTAATGGAGGGCAATGGGGCAATCAGCCCCAGCATTTT
CASNGGQWGNQPQHF
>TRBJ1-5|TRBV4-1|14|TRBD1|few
TGCGCCAGCGGGACAGGCTGGGGAGATCAGCCCCAGCATTTT
CASGTGWGDQPQHF
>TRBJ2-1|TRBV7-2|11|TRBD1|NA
TGTGCCAGCAGCGACAGGGGGGCGCAGTTCTTC
CASSDRGAQFF
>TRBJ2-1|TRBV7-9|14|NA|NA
TGTGCCAGCAGCTTACTCGGACTAAACAATGAGCAGTTCTTC
CASSLLGLNNEQFF
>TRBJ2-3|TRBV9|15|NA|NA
TGTGCCAGCAGCTTTGAGGGAGCCAGCACAGATACGCAGTATTTT
CASSFEGASTDTQYF
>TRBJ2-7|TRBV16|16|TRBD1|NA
TGTGCCAGCAGCCAAACTCTGACAGGGCCCTCCTACGAGCAGTACTTC
CASSQTLTGPSYEQYF
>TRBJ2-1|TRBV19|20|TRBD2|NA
TGTGCCAGTAGTCAACCCCCCCCAATTACTAGCGGGGGGCGGTACAATGAGCAGTTCTTC
CASSQPPPITSGGRYNEQFF
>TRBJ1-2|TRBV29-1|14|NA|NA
TGCAGCGTTTTTGATGCTTCGGGGGCTAATGGCTACACCTTC
CSVFDASGANGYTF
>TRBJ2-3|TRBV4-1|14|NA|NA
TGCGCCAGCAGCCTCGAGGCGGGAAAAGATACGCAGTATTTT
CASSLEAGKDTQYF
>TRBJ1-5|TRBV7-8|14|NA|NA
TGTGCCAGCAGCTTCGACGATCCTTATCAGCCCCAGCATTTT
CASSFDDPYQPQHF
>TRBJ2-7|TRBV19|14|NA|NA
TGTGCCAGTAGTATTCAAGGAGGGTCCTACGAGCAGTACTTC
CASSIQGGSYEQYF
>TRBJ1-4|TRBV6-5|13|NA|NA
TGTGCCAGCAGTTACATGCCTAATGAAAAACTGTTTTTT
CASSYMPNEKLFF
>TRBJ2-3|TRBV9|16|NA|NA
TGTGCCAGCAGCGTAGGCGAGTGGGCCAGAGCAGATACGCAGTATTTT
CASSVGEWARADTQYF
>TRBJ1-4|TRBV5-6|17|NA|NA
TGTGCCAGCAGCTTGGCCGGGTCGCAGGGAGTTAATGAAAAACTGTTTTTT
CASSLAGSQGVNEKLFF
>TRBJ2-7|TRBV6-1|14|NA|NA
TGTGCCACCAATGAGCGGGCCTACTCCTACGAGCAGTACTTC
CATNERAYSYEQYF
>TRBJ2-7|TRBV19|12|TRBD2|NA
TGTGCCAGTAGTACCGGGAGGAACGAGCAGTACTTC
CASSTGRNEQYF
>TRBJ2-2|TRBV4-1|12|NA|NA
TGCGCCAGCAGCCAACACACCGGGGAGCTGTTTTTT
CASSQHTGELFF
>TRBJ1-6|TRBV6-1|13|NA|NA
TGTGCCAGCAGCCAACCGGGGCGTTCACCCCTCCACTTT
CASSQPGRSPLHF
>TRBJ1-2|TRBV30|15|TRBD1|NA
TGTGCCTGGAGAGAGAAAGACAGGGGACCCTATGGCTACACCTTC
CAWREKDRGPYGYTF
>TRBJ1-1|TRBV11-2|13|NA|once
TGTGCCAGCAGCTTAGTGTTGAACACTGAAGCTTTCTTT
CASSLVLNTEAFF
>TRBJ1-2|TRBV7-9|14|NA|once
TGTGCCAGCAGCTCCGATAGGGTTTATTATGGCTACACCTTC
CASSSDRVYYGYTF
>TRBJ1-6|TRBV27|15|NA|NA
TGTGCCGGCAGACTGACGAGCTCCTATAATTCACCCCTCCACTTT
CAGRLTSSYNSPLHF
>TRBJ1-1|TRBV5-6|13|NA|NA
TGTGCCAGCAGCATGGGGGGGAACACTGAAGCTTTCTTT
CASSMGGNTEAFF
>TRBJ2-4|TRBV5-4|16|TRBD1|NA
TGTGCCAGCACCGATACAGGGGGATTCGCCAAAAACATTCAGTACTTC
CASTDTGGFAKNIQYF
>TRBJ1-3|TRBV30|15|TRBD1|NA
TGTGCCTGGAGTAAGAAGGGGGCTAGTGGAAACACCATATATTTT
CAWSKKGASGNTIYF
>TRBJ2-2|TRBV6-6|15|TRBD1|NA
TGTGCCAGCAGGCCGGGACAGGGGGAAACCGGGGAGCTGTTTTTT
CASRPGQGETGELFF
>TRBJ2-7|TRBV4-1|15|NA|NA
TGCGCCAGCAGCCAGAGGACTGATCGGTACTACGAGCAGTACTTC
CASSQRTDRYYEQYF
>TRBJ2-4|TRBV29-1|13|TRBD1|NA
TGCAGCGCAGGACAGGGAGCCAAAAACATTCAGTACTTC
CSAGQGAKNIQYF